Detailed here is one T cell receptor (beta chain). Its antigen remains unknown. Assay: immunoSEQ multiplex PCR; the TCRdb copy retains only in-frame clones and omits some. Of fewer than 120,000 clones detected, around 80% appear once; the ten largest clones hold 3.5% to 5.5%. The germline CDR1 and CDR2 sequences are LNHDA and SQIVND (reference sequence). The V gene lost 6 bases and the J gene lost 5 bases, with 11 bases spanning the gap. CDR3 length: 13 amino acids. This sample stems from a study of T cell responses to AZD1222 COVID-19 vaccine. The study's findings and limits: The donors showed a predominance of white British ancestry and of females, with possible underestimation of clonal diversity. Spike-specific TCR breadth and depth both grew after two AZD1222 doses. The study sampled repertoires only after the peak T cell response. Just a handful of people given AZD1222 tested seropositive at baseline.

Sequencing was performed on peripheral blood, taken on day 0 of AZD1222 vaccination. V gene TRBV19 combines with J gene TRBJ2-1; D may be TRBD2 (6 bases). This clonotype originated in an adult in good health. CDR3 amino acids: CASSPGLNNEQFF. Written as DNA, the CDR3 is TGTGCCAGTAGCCCAGGACTAAACAATGAGCAGTTCTTC.